This T cell receptor beta chain was sequenced for a study of kidney transplant recipient with SARS-CoV-2 infection. The CDR3 sequence is 16 residues long. Germline-derived CDR1 and CDR2 are MNHEY and SVGAGI. Trimming took 11 bases from V and 9 from J; bases not matched to a gene: 17. TCRdb ran MiXCR on the reads and lists one entry per CDR3 protein. The sample has 250,000 or so distinct CDR3 sequences; more than 25% are singletons. This clonotype was seen repeatedly, ten times or more. This chain uses TRBV6-5 with TRBJ1-5; 12 bases align to TRBD1. Sequenced here: a blood sample, sampled at baseline and on roughly day 110 from a kidney transplant recipient. This TCR was sampled from a young adult male patient who had COVID-19 and was a kidney transplant recipient. Some of the T cells may derive from the graft donor. DNA for the CDR3: TGTGCCTCTCAAGAGCAACCGGGACAGGGGGCAAGGCCCCAGCATTTT. It translates to CASQEQPGQGARPQHF.